The sequence of this T cell receptor beta chain was determined in a study of CD8+CD57+ T cells in acquired aplastic anemia. The overall study: The mean DNA yield obtained from sorted CD4+ and CD8+ cells came to 3 to 4 ug. Study results and limitations: Statistical testing detected no significant gap in CD8+ Simpson's diversity between patients and controls. Patients and controls turned out to have twenty-nine CD8+ CDR3 sequences in common.

CDR3 and TCR beta VDJ profiling relied on genomic DNA as the template. TCRdb re-derived calls from the reads in MiXCR, one entry per CDR3 protein. Among hundreds of thousands of distinct CDR3 sequences listed, around 30% were seen once. The germline CDR1 and CDR2 sequences are SGHDT and YYEEEE. V lost 0 bases, J lost 3 bases, and 7 bases lay in between. The CDR3 spans 14 residues. On this clonotype itself: Its cognate antigen is unknown.

The patients chosen for sequencing had shown expansion of CD8+CD57+ cells (detected by flow cytometry). Severe acquired aplastic anemia affected all patients. This clonotype was obtained from a human donor with aplastic anemia. The V gene is TRBV5-6, the J gene TRBJ1-5; D might be TRBD1 (5 bases). The sequenced material came from sorted CD4+, CD8+, or CD8+CD57+ T cells (not recorded which) from PBMCs. The CDR3 nucleotides are TGTGCCAGCAGCTTGGAGGGACCCAATCAGCCCCAGCATTTT. It codes for CASSLEGPNQPQHF.